This TCR beta chain was captured by sequencing in a study of graft-versus-host responses after intestinal transplantation. Study-wide background: Multivisceral, liver-intestinal, or isolated intestinal transplants were received by the recipients. Each recipient received anti-thymocyte globulin induction, then tacrolimus and steroids for about 3 years.

With V trimmed by 7 bases and J by 5 bases, 4 bases remained unmatched. The germline V gene encodes CDR1 SGHRS and CDR2 YFSETQ. The CDR3 is 13 residues long. About this clone itself: Its antigen is not identified.

TCRdb's copy holds only in-frame clones and misses some; the assay was immunoSEQ multiplex PCR. The sample yields 85,000 to 100,000 clones, around nine tenths seen once. The clonotype was recovered from a human donor who received an intestinal transplant. This sample comprised unstimulated CD4+ T cells sorted from spleen or lymph node cells, obtained before intestinal transplant. This sequence joins TRBV5-1 and TRBJ2-2, with 8 bases aligning to TRBD1. In DNA, the CDR3 is TGCGCCAGCTGGACAGGGCGGACCGGGGAGCTGTTTTTT. It codes for CASWTGRTGELFF.